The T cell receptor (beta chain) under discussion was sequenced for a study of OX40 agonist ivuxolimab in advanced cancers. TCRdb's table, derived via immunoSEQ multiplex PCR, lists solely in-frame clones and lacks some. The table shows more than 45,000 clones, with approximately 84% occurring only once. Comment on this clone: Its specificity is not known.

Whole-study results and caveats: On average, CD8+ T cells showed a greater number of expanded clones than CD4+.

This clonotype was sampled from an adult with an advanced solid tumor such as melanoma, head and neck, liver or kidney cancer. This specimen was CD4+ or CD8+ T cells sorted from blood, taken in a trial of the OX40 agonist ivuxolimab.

Here the CDR3 reads CASSPTLAGLNTGELFF. The CDR3 DNA reads TGTGCCAGCAGCCCAACGCTAGCGGGACTTAACACCGGGGAGCTGTTTTTT. The chain combines TRBV7-8 with TRBJ2-2; 9 bases agree with TRBD2. Germline loops: CDR1 SGHVS, CDR2 FQNEAQ. J lost 2 bases, V lost 5 bases, and 9 bases had no gene match. The CDR3 covers 17 residues. Full variable domain (missing parts from reference TRBV7-8 and TRBJ2-2): GAGVSQSPRYKVAKRGQDVALRCDPISGHVSLFWYQQALGQGPEFLTYFQNEAQLDKSGLPSDRFFAERPEGSVSTLKIQRTQQEDSAVYLCASSPTLAGLNTGELFFGEGSRLTVL.